These 20 T cell receptor beta chains came from one sample sequenced in a study of technical replicates of blood from several donors. Assay used: immunoSEQ multiplex PCR; TCRdb lists only in-frame clones, some missing. The sample consists of some 99,000 clones, around 96% of them appearing once. The sequenced material came from T cells isolated from PBMCs. These receptors came from a human donor in good health.

The gene calls are TRBV14 and TRBJ1-1, with D hard to call. Deletions cut 0 bases from V and 9 bases from J, with 8 bases between. This CDR3 has 12 amino acids. Germline-derived CDR1 and CDR2 are SGHDN and FVKESK. The CDR3 spells CASSQEPRKAFF. DNA of the CDR3: TGTGCCAGCAGCCAAGAGCCGCGGAAAGCTTTCTTT.

The chain employs TRBV9 and TRBJ2-6; TRBD1 aligns across 10 bases. The CDR3 sequence is 16 residues long. The ends lost 4 bases at V and 3 bases at J; junction bases unmatched: 4. Germline CDR1 is SGDLS and CDR2 is YYNGEE. DNA for the CDR3: TGTGCCAGCAGCCGGACAGGGGGATTTGGGGCCAACGTCCTGACTTTC. Protein product: CASSRTGGFGANVLTF.

The chain links TRBV6-1 to TRBJ2-7, with D possibly matching TRBD1 (5 bases). CDR3 length equals 11 residues. The V and J ends lost 5 bases and 6 bases respectively, with 8 bases between them. CDR1 and CDR2 (germline): MNHNS, SASEGT. Here the CDR3 DNA reads TGTGCCAGCAGTCGACAGTTCGAGCAGTACTTC. Protein product: CASSRQFEQYF.

This chain links TRBV6-5 with TRBJ1-1; TRBD1 is a possible D gene (6 bases). The V end was cut by 0 bases, the J end by 5 bases, with 10 bases between. The germline CDR1 and CDR2 sequences are MNHEY and SVGAGI. CDR3 length: 14 residues. The CDR3 nucleotides read TGTGCCAGCAGTTACTCGCGCGACAGGACTGAAGCTTTCTTT. Amino acid sequence: CASSYSRDRTEAFF.

The J gene is TRBJ2-1, the V gene TRBV5-1; the match to TRBD2 covers 13 bases. CDR1 is SGHRS, CDR2 YFSETQ, per germline. V lost 2 bases to trimming and J lost 6 bases; unmatched junction nucleotides: 2. The CDR3 consists of 15 residues. This CDR3 reads CASSLGTSGTNEQFF. The DNA of the CDR3 is TGCGCCAGCAGCTTAGGGACTAGCGGGACCAATGAGCAGTTCTTC.

The chain carries TRBV28 and TRBJ2-3, with 9 bases identical to TRBD1. After removal of 5 bases from V and 4 bases from J, the junction contained 10 bases not matched to a gene. Germline V gene lookup returns CDR1 MDHEN and CDR2 SYDVKM. CDR3 size: 16 residues. The CDR3 DNA reads TGTGCCAGCAGTGCCTCAGGACAGGGGTTATCAGATACGCAGTATTTT. It codes for CASSASGQGLSDTQYF.

The V gene is TRBV19, the J gene TRBJ2-3; a weak D match, TRBD2 (6 bases). The germline gives CDR1 LNHDA, CDR2 SQIVND (reference sequence). The CDR3 length is 14 residues. Trimming took 3 bases from V and 3 from J, leaving 10 bases between them. The CDR3 nucleotides read TGTGCCAGTAGTATTAGGGAGGTAACAGATACGCAGTATTTT. It is translated as CASSIREVTDTQYF.

The chain employs TRBV7-2 and TRBJ2-1; the match to TRBD2 covers 7 bases. Germline assignment: CDR1 SGHTA and CDR2 FQGNSA. The J segment lost 7 bases and the V segment lost 6 bases, leaving 12 bases of the junction unmatched. The CDR3 has 15 amino acids. The DNA for the CDR3 is TGTGCCAGCAGAGTAACGGGAGGACGGAGGAATGAGCAGTTCTTC. Its protein is CASRVTGGRRNEQFF.

The chain combines TRBV4-2 with TRBJ2-3, with 15 bases identical to TRBD2. With V trimmed by 3 bases and J by 7 bases, 5 bases remained unmatched. CDR1 is LGHNA, CDR2 YNFKEQ, per germline. The CDR3 is 16 residues long. The CDR3 coding sequence is TGTGCCAGCAGCCAGGGACTAGCGGGGGGTCAGCATACGCAGTATTTT. Amino acids: CASSQGLAGGQHTQYF.

The V gene is TRBV6-4, the J gene TRBJ1-6, with D tentatively TRBD1 (5 bases). The CDR3 is 15 amino acids. Germline-derived CDR1 and CDR2 are MRHNA and SNTAGT. V dropped 6 bases and J dropped 6 bases, with 15 bases sitting between them. In nucleotides, the CDR3 is TGTGCCAGCAGATCAGGGCAGTTCGGTAATTCACCCCTCCACTTT. Its translation: CASRSGQFGNSPLHF.

The chain links TRBV30 to TRBJ1-4; D is ambiguous. The germline V gene has CDR1 GTSNPN and CDR2 SVGIG (reference sequence). CDR3 length: 14 amino acids. The V end lost 1 base, the J end lost 4 bases, and 10 bases lay between the germline ends. Here the CDR3 DNA reads TGTGCCTGGAGTGGGTACAGAGTTAATGAAAAACTGTTTTTT. Amino acid sequence: CAWSGYRVNEKLFF.

J is TRBJ2-2 and V is TRBV6-6; a weak D match, TRBD2 (6 bases). Germline values: CDR1 MNHNY, CDR2 SVGAGI (reference sequence). V shed 5 bases and J shed 7 bases, with 17 bases lying between them. This CDR3 region has 15 residues. The CDR3 nucleotides are TGTGCCAGCAGTCCGTACGGGACTCCCATCGGGGAGCTGTTTTTT. This translates into CASSPYGTPIGELFF.

CDR3: CASNEQGKNTEAFF. For the CDR3, the DNA is TGTGCCAGCAACGAACAGGGGAAAAACACTGAAGCTTTCTTT. The chain carries TRBV28 and TRBJ1-1, with 7 bases fitting TRBD1. Germline loops: CDR1 MDHEN, CDR2 SYDVKM. This CDR3 is built from 14 residues. Losses at the gene ends were 7 bases for V and 2 bases for J; bases not matched to a gene: 7.

This clone was counted a single time. CDR3 nucleotide sequence: TGCGCCAGCTACCCCAAAGGGGAAAGCTCCTACAATGAGCAGTTCTTC. Residues: CASYPKGESSYNEQFF. The gene calls are TRBV5-1 and TRBJ2-1; D is possibly TRBD1 (5 bases). CDR1 and CDR2 from the germline V gene are SGHRS and YFSETQ. The CDR3 is 16 amino acids. The V gene lost 7 bases and the J gene lost 0 bases, with 17 bases spanning the gap. The full variable domain, completed using reference TRBV5-1 and TRBJ2-1, is KAGVTQTPRYLIKTRGQQVTLSCSPISGHRSVSWYQQTPGQGLQFLFEYFSETQRNKGNFPGRFSGRQFSNSRSEMNVSTLELGDSALYLCASYPKGESSYNEQFFGPGTRLTVL.

Here the CDR3 reads CASSSPYEQYF. The CDR3 DNA sequence: TGTGCCAGCAGTTCTCCTTACGAGCAGTACTTC. This chain uses TRBV28 with TRBJ2-7; the D is unclear. This CDR3 is built from 11 residues. The germline V gene has CDR1 MDHEN and CDR2 SYDVKM. Deletions cut 4 bases from V and 4 bases from J, with 5 bases between.

The rearrangement links TRBV28 to TRBJ1-2, with D uncertain. With 7 bases removed from V and 4 bases from J, the gap between germline ends came to 28 bases. The germline V gene has CDR1 MDHEN and CDR2 SYDVKM. CDR3 size: 18 residues. The CDR3 region has the DNA TGTGCCAGCATGTTAGACGGCCCCGGAGGTGGTTTTGGCTATGGCTACACCTTC. Translation: CASMLDGPGGGFGYGYTF.

This sequence joins TRBV19 and TRBJ2-2; D is ambiguous. The CDR3 has 12 amino acids. Trimming took off 5 bases at V and 2 bases at J, with 3 bases between the two ends. The germline V gene encodes CDR1 LNHDA and CDR2 SQIVND (reference sequence). The CDR3 loop is CASSVNTGELFF. In DNA form, the CDR3 reads TGTGCCAGTAGTGTAAACACCGGGGAGCTGTTTTTT.

The CDR3 DNA is TGTGCCAGCAGTCCACTAACTAGCGGTCGCTACGAGCAGTACTTC. Protein: CASSPLTSGRYEQYF. The chain joins TRBV28 to TRBJ2-7; 8 nucleotides line up with TRBD2. CDR1 is MDHEN and CDR2 is SYDVKM in the germline V gene. The V segment lost 5 bases and the J segment 3 bases; nucleotides outside the gene matches: 9. The CDR3 loop spans 15 amino acids. Based on the CDR3 plus reference TRBV28 and TRBJ2-7, the full variable domain is DVKVTQSSRYLVKRTGEKVFLECVQDMDHENMFWYRQDPGLGLRLIYFSYDVKMKEKGDIPEGYSVSREKKERFSLILESASTNQTSMYLCASSPLTSGRYEQYFGPGTRLTVT.

The rearrangement joins TRBV28 to TRBJ1-4; D possibly corresponds to TRBD1 (6 bases). Trimming removed 3 bases at V and 7 bases at J, with 12 bases between. Per germline, CDR1 MDHEN and CDR2 SYDVKM. The CDR3 has 14 residues. CDR3 loop: CASSFGGQVEKLFF. CDR3 DNA: TGTGCCAGCAGTTTCGGGGGGCAAGTTGAAAAACTGTTTTTT.

This clone has only one observation. Other DNA variants within this sample encode the same CDR3. The chain links TRBV2 to TRBJ2-7; D gene uncertain. Trimming pared 4 bases from V and 3 bases from J, leaving 7 bases between. This CDR3 has 12 residues. Germline V gives CDR1 SNHLY, CDR2 FYNNEI. The CDR3 here is CASSALSYEQYF. The CDR3 DNA is TGTGCCAGCAGTGCTTTGAGCTACGAGCAGTACTTC.